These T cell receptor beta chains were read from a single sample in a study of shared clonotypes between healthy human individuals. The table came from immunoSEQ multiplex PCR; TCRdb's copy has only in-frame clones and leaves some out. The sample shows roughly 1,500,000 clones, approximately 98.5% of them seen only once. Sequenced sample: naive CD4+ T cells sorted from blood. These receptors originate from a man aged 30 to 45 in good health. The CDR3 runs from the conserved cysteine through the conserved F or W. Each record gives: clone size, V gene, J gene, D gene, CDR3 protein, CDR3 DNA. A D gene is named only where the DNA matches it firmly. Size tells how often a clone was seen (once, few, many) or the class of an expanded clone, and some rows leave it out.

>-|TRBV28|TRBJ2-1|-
CASSLYTGLPAYNEQFF
TGTGCCAGCAGTTTATACACGGGTTTACCCGCCTACAATGAGCAGTTCTTC
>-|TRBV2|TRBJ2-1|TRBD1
CASSPRDRDGEQFF
TGTGCCAGCAGCCCCCGGGACAGGGACGGTGAGCAGTTCTTC
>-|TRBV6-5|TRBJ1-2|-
CASRPTEVGGYTF
TGTGCCAGCAGACCTACGGAGGTCGGGGGCTACACCTTC
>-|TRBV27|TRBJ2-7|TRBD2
CASSSLRPGTSGRLSYEQYF
TGTGCCAGCAGTTCCTTGCGTCCCGGGACTAGCGGGAGACTGTCCTACGAGCAGTACTTC
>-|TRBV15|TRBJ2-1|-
CATSRPYREQFF
TGTGCCACCAGCAGACCCTATCGAGAGCAGTTCTTC
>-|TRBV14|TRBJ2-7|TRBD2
CASSTGLAVSYEQYF
TGTGCCAGCAGCACCGGACTAGCGGTTTCCTACGAGCAGTACTTC
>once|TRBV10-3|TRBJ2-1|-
CAISGTGYSYNEQFF
TGTGCCATCAGTGGAACAGGATACTCCTACAATGAGCAGTTCTTC
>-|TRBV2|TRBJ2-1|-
CASSTLPLFSSYNEQFF
TGTGCCAGCAGTACCCTCCCCCTCTTTAGCTCCTACAATGAGCAGTTCTTC
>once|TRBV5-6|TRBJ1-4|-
CASSVTGSDEKLFF
TGTGCCAGCAGCGTTACGGGCAGCGATGAAAAACTGTTTTTT
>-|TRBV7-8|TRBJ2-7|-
CASSLNVGALEQYF
TGTGCCAGCAGCTTAAATGTGGGAGCCCTCGAGCAGTACTTC
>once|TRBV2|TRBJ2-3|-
CASSVDSPVSDTQYF
TGTGCCAGCAGTGTGGACAGTCCCGTATCGGATACGCAGTATTTT